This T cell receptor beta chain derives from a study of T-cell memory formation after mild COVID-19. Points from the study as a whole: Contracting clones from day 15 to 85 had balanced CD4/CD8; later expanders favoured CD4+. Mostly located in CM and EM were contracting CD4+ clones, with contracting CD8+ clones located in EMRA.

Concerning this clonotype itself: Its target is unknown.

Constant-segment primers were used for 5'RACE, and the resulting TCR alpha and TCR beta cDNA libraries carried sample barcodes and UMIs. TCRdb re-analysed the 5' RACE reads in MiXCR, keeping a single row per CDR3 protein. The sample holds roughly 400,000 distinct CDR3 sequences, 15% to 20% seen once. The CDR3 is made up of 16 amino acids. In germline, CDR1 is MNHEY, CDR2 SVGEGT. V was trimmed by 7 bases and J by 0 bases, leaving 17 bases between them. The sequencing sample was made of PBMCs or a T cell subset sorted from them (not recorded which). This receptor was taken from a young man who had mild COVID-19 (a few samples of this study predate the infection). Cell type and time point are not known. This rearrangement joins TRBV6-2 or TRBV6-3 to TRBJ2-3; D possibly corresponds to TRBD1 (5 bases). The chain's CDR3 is CASTLPFKGSTDTQYF. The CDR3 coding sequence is TGTGCCAGCACTCTCCCGTTTAAGGGGAGCACAGATACGCAGTATTTT.